A single sample gave rise to the 4 T cell receptor beta chains below, sequenced in a study of regulatory T cells in long-lasting Graves disease (dated by TCRdb to the early 2020s). The sample's time point label, in plain terms: persistent/refractory GD, antithyroid drugs over 5 years with positive TRAb. For both TCR sequencing and RNA sequencing, RNA was extracted from PBMCs using TRIzol. The library was made by multiplex PCR. The reads were generated on an Illumina HiSeq 4000. To build TCR beta libraries, CDR3 regions were amplified by Arm-PCR using iRepertoire HTBI primers. TCRdb's own reprocessing of the public reads used fastp at Q25 and MiXCR and kept productive beta chains. Each entry merges the rows of one CDR3 protein and shows their most common DNA and genes. A total of some 420,000 distinct CDR3 sequences appear in this sample, 22% of them only once. Of the sample, over 10% is held by the ten largest clones.

This specimen consisted of peripheral blood mononuclear cells (PBMCs), obtained when the disease was refractory, from a patient treated with antithyroid drugs. These receptors all come from a female donor with Graves disease.

This clonotype was seen at least ten times. The rearrangement uses TRBV27 and TRBJ2-5; possibly TRBD2 for D (5 bases). V lost 7 bases to trimming and J lost 4 bases, with 10 bases between them. Germline assignment: CDR1 MNHEY and CDR2 SMNVEV (reference sequence). The length of the CDR3 is 12 residues. CDR3 nucleotide sequence: TGTGCCAGCATGAGGGTCGGAGAGACCCAGTACTTC. Amino acids: CASMRVGETQYF.

To note about this clonotype: A much larger clone differs from this one at a single base, so this may be a read error. The chain combines TRBV6-5 with TRBJ1-6, with D possibly matching TRBD1 (6 bases). In germline, CDR1 is MNHEY, CDR2 SVGAGI. This CDR3 is built from 13 residues. For the CDR3, the DNA is TGTGCCAGCAGTTACAGCGCAGGGGCTGAAGCTCTCTTT. This codes for CASSYSAGAEALF.

This clonotype has more than one count but fewer than ten. The chain recombines TRBV20-1 with TRBJ1-5; 7 positions match TRBD1. V shed 6 bases, J shed 7 bases, and the junction held 9 bases outside the gene matches. The germline V gene encodes CDR1 DFQATT and CDR2 SNEGSKA (reference sequence). The CDR3 runs to 13 residues. CDR3 amino acids: CSAPRGESQPQHF. In DNA, the CDR3 is TGCAGTGCCCCCAGGGGGGAAAGCCAGCCCCAGCATTTT.

On this clonotype: One junction end disagrees with the germline gene, perhaps due to a read error. J is TRBJ2-2 and V is TRBV2; 7 nucleotides match TRBD2. This CDR3 is 18 amino acids long. The V gene's germline CDR1 is SNHLY and CDR2 FYNNEI. CDR3 amino acids: CATSDPPGGRSNTGELFF. The DNA for the CDR3 is TGTGCCACCAGTGATCCTCCGGGGGGTAGATCGAACACCGGGGAGCTGTTTTTT.